The 22 T cell receptor beta chains reported below all come from one sample, sequenced in a study of OX40 agonist ivuxolimab in advanced cancers. Clones were sequenced by immunoSEQ multiplex PCR, and TCRdb holds only the in-frame ones, with some missing. The data contain about 83,000 clones, about 90% of them singletons. The source material was CD4+ or CD8+ T cells sorted from blood, sampled in a trial of the OX40 agonist ivuxolimab. These receptor sequences come from an adult with an advanced solid tumor such as melanoma, head and neck, liver or kidney cancer.

The chain employs TRBV16 and TRBJ2-3; the D is unclear. The V and J ends lost 4 bases and 2 bases respectively, with 4 bases between them. The germline gives CDR1 KGHSY, CDR2 FQNENV. The CDR3 spans 12 residues. The chain's CDR3 is CASSPNTDTQYF. CDR3 nucleotide sequence: TGTGCCAGCAGCCCGAACACAGATACGCAGTATTTT.

V and J are TRBV7-3 and TRBJ2-1; 7 positions match TRBD2. With V trimmed by 2 bases and J by 3 bases, 4 bases remained unmatched. Germline CDR1 reads SGHTA; CDR2 reads FQGTGA. CDR3 length: 15 amino acids. This chain's CDR3 is CASSLSSGYYNEQFF. The CDR3 bases are TGTGCCAGCAGCTTATCTAGCGGATACTACAATGAGCAGTTCTTC.

The V and J genes are TRBV30 and TRBJ2-3, with D tentatively TRBD1 or TRBD2 (6 bases each). V lost 1 base, J lost 0 bases, and 20 bases lay in between. In germline, CDR1 is GTSNPN, CDR2 SVGIG (reference sequence). The CDR3 totals 18 residues. The CDR3: CAWSAGAGRLGSTDTQYF. For the CDR3, the DNA is TGTGCCTGGAGTGCGGGGGCGGGTCGGCTCGGCAGCACAGATACGCAGTATTTT.

The rearrangement uses TRBV28 and TRBJ2-3; 9 bases match TRBD1. Germline V gene sequence: CDR1 MDHEN, CDR2 SYDVKM. With V trimmed by 5 bases and J by 1 base, 10 bases remained unmatched. The CDR3 extends over 17 amino acids. CDR3 nucleotide sequence: TGTGCCAGCAGTACTTGGACAGGGGCGATGGGCACAGATACGCAGTATTTT. Its translation is CASSTWTGAMGTDTQYF. Combining the CDR3 with reference TRBV28 and TRBJ2-3 gives the whole variable domain DVKVTQSSRYLVKRTGEKVFLECVQDMDHENMFWYRQDPGLGLRLIYFSYDVKMKEKGDIPEGYSVSREKKERFSLILESASTNQTSMYLCASSTWTGAMGTDTQYFGPGTRLTVL.

This chain uses TRBV28 with TRBJ2-6; D gene ambiguous. CDR1 and CDR2 (germline): MDHEN, SYDVKM. V was pared by 2 bases and J by 4 bases, with 9 bases between. This CDR3 is 15 amino acids long. The CDR3 reads CASSLAPEGANVLTF. In DNA, the CDR3 is TGTGCCAGCAGTTTAGCCCCGGAGGGGGCCAACGTCCTGACTTTC.

The chain carries TRBV15 and TRBJ1-5, with unresolved D. The germline V gene has CDR1 LNHNV and CDR2 YYDKDF (reference sequence). This CDR3 region has 12 residues. V dropped 8 bases and J dropped 3 bases, with 8 bases sitting between them. In DNA, the CDR3 is TGTGCCACCTCCGAGCTCAATCAGCCCCAGCATTTT. As protein: CATSELNQPQHF. The full variable domain, rest sourced from reference TRBV15 and TRBJ1-5, is DAMVIQNPRYQVTQFGKPVTLSCSQTLNHNVMYWYQQKSSQAPKLLFHYYDKDFNNEADTPDNFQSRRPNTSFCFLDIRSPGLGDTAMYLCATSELNQPQHFGDGTRLSIL.

V is TRBV4-3 and J is TRBJ2-1, with D maybe TRBD1 (7 bases). With 0 bases removed from V and 7 bases from J, the gap between germline ends came to 13 bases. Germline V gene sequence: CDR1 LGHNA, CDR2 YSLEER. The length of the CDR3 is 15 residues. The CDR3 bases are TGCGCCAGCAGCCAAGAGCAGGGGGACTTGAATGAGCAGTTCTTC. It is translated as CASSQEQGDLNEQFF.

This rearrangement joins TRBV9 to TRBJ2-3; D possibly uses TRBD1 or TRBD2 (6 bases each). Germline lookup yields CDR1 SGDLS and CDR2 YYNGEE. CDR3 size: 12 residues. The V end lost 3 bases, the J end lost 5 bases, and 7 bases lay between the germline ends. The DNA for the CDR3 is TGTGCCAGCAGCGAGGGGGGAGATACGCAGTATTTT. Encoded protein: CASSEGGDTQYF.

The chain employs TRBV11-2 and TRBJ2-5, with 15 bases aligning to TRBD2. V was clipped by 5 bases and J by 5 bases; unmatched bases: 6. The CDR3 covers 16 residues. Per the germline V gene, CDR1 is SGHAT and CDR2 is FQNNGV. The CDR3 DNA reads TGTGCCAGCAGCCCAGGGACTAGCGGGGGGTGGGAGACCCAGTACTTC. As protein: CASSPGTSGGWETQYF.

The chain combines TRBV30 with TRBJ1-6, with 7 bases matching TRBD1. This CDR3 region has 13 residues. Germline V lookup: CDR1 GTSNPN, CDR2 SVGIG (reference sequence). V lost 2 bases, J lost 12 bases, and 7 bases stayed unmatched. Written as DNA, the CDR3 is TGTGCCTGGAGTACCATGGGGACAGAACCCCTCCACTTT. The encoded protein is CAWSTMGTEPLHF.

The gene calls are TRBV7-9 and TRBJ2-3; D may be TRBD2 (6 bases). The CDR3 consists of 16 residues. The V end lost 2 bases, the J end lost 2 bases, and 14 bases lay between the germline ends. Germline CDR1 SEHNR, CDR2 FQNEAQ (reference sequence). As DNA, the CDR3 is TGTGCCAGCAGCTTAAGGTCGACTAGGAACACAGATACGCAGTATTTT. Its translation is CASSLRSTRNTDTQYF.

V usage is TRBV15 and J usage is TRBJ1-5; no definite D call. The V gene lost 5 bases and the J gene lost 3 bases, with 8 bases spanning the gap. This CDR3 spans 13 amino acids. Germline CDR1 is LNHNV and CDR2 is YYDKDF (reference sequence). The CDR3 is CATSDGDNQPQHF. The CDR3 nucleotides are TGTGCCACCAGCGACGGCGACAATCAGCCCCAGCATTTT.

The rearrangement uses TRBV6-4 and TRBJ2-1, with TRBD2 matching 12 bases. With 0 bases clipped from V and 6 bases from J, the junction kept 0 bases outside the gene matches. There are 15 residues in the CDR3. Germline-derived CDR1 and CDR2 are MRHNA and SNTAGT. CDR3 coding DNA: TGTGCCAGCAGTGACTCGACTAGCGGGAGCAATGAGCAGTTCTTC. Amino acid sequence: CASSDSTSGSNEQFF.

This chain connects TRBV5-4 to TRBJ2-1; 8 nucleotides match TRBD1. The CDR3 sequence is 16 residues long. Germline values: CDR1 SGHNT, CDR2 YYREEE (reference sequence). J gave up 4 bases and V 6 bases, and 12 bases lay outside the gene matches. CDR3 sequence: CASTSNRQGIYNEQFF. The CDR3 coding sequence is TGTGCCAGCACCAGCAATCGACAGGGGATTTACAATGAGCAGTTCTTC.

The J gene is TRBJ2-1, the V gene TRBV6-1; D gene uncertain. CDR3 length: 12 residues. V lost 10 bases and J 7 bases, leaving 14 bases between the germline ends. Germline lookup yields CDR1 MNHNS and CDR2 SASEGT. Here the CDR3 reads CATTSLGNEQFF. The CDR3 coding sequence is TGTGCCACCACCTCCCTAGGTAATGAGCAGTTCTTC.

The J gene is TRBJ1-1, the V gene TRBV4-1; the match to TRBD1 covers 7 bases. V lost 3 bases to trimming and J lost 4 bases; unmatched junction nucleotides: 5. The germline CDR1 and CDR2 sequences are MGHRA and YSYEKL. This CDR3 is built from 14 residues. CDR3 amino acids: CASSHLTGVTEAFF. The CDR3 DNA follows: TGCGCCAGCAGCCATCTCACAGGGGTCACTGAAGCTTTCTTT.

The chain joins TRBV6-5 to TRBJ2-1; 9 positions agree with TRBD2. Losses at the gene ends were 4 bases for V and 8 bases for J; bases not matched to a gene: 9. The CDR3 contains 15 residues. Germline V gene sequence: CDR1 MNHEY, CDR2 SVGAGI. The CDR3 loop reads CASSSWTSAGDEQFF. DNA of the CDR3: TGTGCCAGCAGTTCCTGGACTAGCGCCGGAGATGAGCAGTTCTTC.

The CDR3 DNA follows: TGTGCCAGCAGCCCAGTGGACTCCGCCTACAATGAGCAGTTCTTC. Translation gives CASSPVDSAYNEQFF. The V and J genes are TRBV9 and TRBJ2-1, with a possible D match to TRBD2 (5 bases). Between the trimmed V and J ends, which lost 4 bases and 2 bases, there was a span of 13 bases. Germline V gives CDR1 SGDLS, CDR2 YYNGEE. The CDR3 contains 15 residues.

In regard to this clone: Within the sample, other DNA sequences also encode this same CDR3. The CDR3 is CSATQETQYF. In nucleotides, the CDR3 is TGCAGTGCTACTCAAGAGACCCAGTACTTC. V is TRBV20-1 and J is TRBJ2-5; D uncertain. With 4 bases removed from V and 2 bases from J, the gap between germline ends came to 2 bases. Germline assignment: CDR1 DFQATT and CDR2 SNEGSKA (reference sequence). CDR3 length equals 10 residues.

CDR3 nucleotide sequence: TGTGCCAGCAGCGTAGTGACCGGGGAGCTGTTTTTT. As protein: CASSVVTGELFF. The V gene is TRBV9, the J gene TRBJ2-2; D not certain. The CDR3 is 12 residues long. In germline, CDR1 is SGDLS, CDR2 YYNGEE. V lost 0 bases to trimming and J lost 5 bases, with 2 bases between them.

This chain links TRBV4-1 with TRBJ1-5; D is ambiguous. Germline loops: CDR1 MGHRA, CDR2 YSYEKL. Trimming took 2 bases from V and 7 from J, leaving 21 bases between them. This CDR3 has 17 residues. The CDR3 here is CASSQYPKAGFGQPQHF. CDR3 in DNA: TGCGCCAGCAGCCAATACCCAAAGGCCGGGTTTGGCCAGCCCCAGCATTTT.

In its sample, this clone was seen once. DNA for the CDR3: TGTGCCAGCAGTTACCGAAGCATCACTGAAGCTTTCTTT. This codes for CASSYRSITEAFF. J is TRBJ1-1 and V is TRBV6-5; D is undetermined. Trimming removed 2 bases from V and 4 bases from J, with 8 bases in between. The germline CDR1 and CDR2 sequences are MNHEY and SVGAGI. The CDR3 is made up of 13 amino acids.